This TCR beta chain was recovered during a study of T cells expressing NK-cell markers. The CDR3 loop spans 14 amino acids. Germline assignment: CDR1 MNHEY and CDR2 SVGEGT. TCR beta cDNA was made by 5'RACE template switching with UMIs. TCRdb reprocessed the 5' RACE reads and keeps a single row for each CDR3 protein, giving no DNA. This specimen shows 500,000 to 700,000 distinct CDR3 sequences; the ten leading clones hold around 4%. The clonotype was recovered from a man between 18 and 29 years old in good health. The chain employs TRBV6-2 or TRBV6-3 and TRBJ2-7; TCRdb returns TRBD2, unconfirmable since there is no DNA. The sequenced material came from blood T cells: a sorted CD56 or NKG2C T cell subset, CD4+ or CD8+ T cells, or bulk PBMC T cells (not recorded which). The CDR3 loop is CASRELAGIHEQYF.